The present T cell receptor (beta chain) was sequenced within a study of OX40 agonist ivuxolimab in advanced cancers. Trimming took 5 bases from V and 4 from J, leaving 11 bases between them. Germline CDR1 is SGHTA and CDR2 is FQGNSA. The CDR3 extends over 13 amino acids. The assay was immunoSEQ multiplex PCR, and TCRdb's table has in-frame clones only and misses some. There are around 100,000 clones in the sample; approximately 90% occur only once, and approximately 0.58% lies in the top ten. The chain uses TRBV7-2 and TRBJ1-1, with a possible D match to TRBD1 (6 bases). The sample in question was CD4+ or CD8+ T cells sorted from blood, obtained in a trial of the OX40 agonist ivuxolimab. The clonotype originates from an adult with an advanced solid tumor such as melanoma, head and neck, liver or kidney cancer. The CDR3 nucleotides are TGTGCCAGCAGCCCCACAGGGAGCACTGAAGCTTTCTTT. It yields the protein CASSPTGSTEAFF.